What follows are 18 T cell receptor beta chains derived from one specimen sequenced in a study of T-cell reconstitution after alpha-beta-depleted transplantation in children. TCRbeta library construction was performed incorporating unique molecular identifiers. TCRdb ran MiXCR on the PCR reads and lists one entry per CDR3 protein. The sample consists of some 440,000 distinct CDR3 sequences, 15% to 20% of them appearing once. The specimen was PBMCs, mostly from graft donor cells, collected 360 days after TCRalphabeta/CD19-depleted stem cell transplant. These receptor sequences come from a boy younger than two who had a stem cell transplant for Wiskott-Aldrich syndrome, so the T cells may come from the graft donor.

V gene TRBV7-9 combines with J gene TRBJ2-1; perhaps TRBD1 as D (6 bases). Germline assignment: CDR1 SEHNR and CDR2 FQNEAQ (reference sequence). CDR3 length: 16 amino acids. Trimming cost V 4 bases and J 2 bases, with 15 bases left between them. CDR3 region: CASSSEGVGAYNEQFF. CDR3 in DNA: TGTGCCAGCAGCTCCGAGGGGGTGGGGGCCTACAATGAGCAGTTCTTC.

This chain links TRBV20-1 with TRBJ2-1; D is unresolved. The CDR3 spans 11 residues. The V and J ends lost 6 bases and 8 bases respectively, with 11 bases between them. Germline V gene sequence: CDR1 DFQATT, CDR2 SNEGSKA (reference sequence). The DNA of the CDR3 is TGCAGTGCCCTTCGTGCCCATGAGCAGTTCTTC. This encodes CSALRAHEQFF.

The chain couples TRBV7-9 to TRBJ2-5; D is uncertain. The V gene's germline CDR1 is SEHNR and CDR2 FQNEAQ (reference sequence). The CDR3 has 14 residues. V gave up 1 base and J gave up 2 bases, with 8 bases separating them. DNA for the CDR3: TGTGCCAGCAGCTTAGTCGGGCTACAAGAGACCCAGTACTTC. The encoded protein is CASSLVGLQETQYF.

This clonotype has just a few counts. The gene calls are TRBV30 and TRBJ1-6; 8 bases align to TRBD1. CDR1 is GTSNPN, CDR2 SVGIG, per germline (reference sequence). Unmatched junction bases numbered 7, after V lost 3 bases and J lost 6 bases. The CDR3 covers 15 residues. CDR3 sequence reads: CAWSPPDRGNSPLHF. In nucleotides, the CDR3 is TGTGCCTGGAGCCCCCCCGACAGGGGTAATTCACCCCTCCACTTT.

This clonotype was recorded a few times. The chain links TRBV11-1 to TRBJ2-3; 12 bases map to TRBD2. V gave up 1 base and J gave up 2 bases; unmatched junction bases: 7. Germline V gives CDR1 SGHAT, CDR2 FQDESV (reference sequence). This CDR3 is 18 amino acids long. CDR3 region: CASSLERLAGEFTDTQYF. Written as DNA, the CDR3 is TGTGCCAGCAGCTTAGAAAGACTAGCGGGGGAATTCACAGATACGCAGTATTTT. Full variable domain (missing parts from reference TRBV11-1 and TRBJ2-3): EAEVAQSPRYKITEKSQAVAFWCDPISGHATLYWYRQILGQGPELLVQFQDESVVDDSQLPKDRFSAERLKGVDSTLKIQPAELGDSAMYLCASSLERLAGEFTDTQYFGPGTRLTVL.

A few counts support this clonotype. This chain joins TRBV29-1 and TRBJ2-5; TRBD1 matches at 8 bases. V gave up 6 bases and J gave up 5 bases; unmatched junction bases: 2. Germline V gene sequence: CDR1 SQVTM, CDR2 ANQGSEA. The CDR3 loop spans 11 amino acids. The CDR3 bases are TGCAGCGTCAGGGGGCAGGAGACCCAGTACTTC. It codes for CSVRGQETQYF. Variable domain in full (rest from reference TRBV29-1 and TRBJ2-5): SAVISQKPSRDICQRGTSLTIQCQVDSQVTMMFWYRQQPGQSLTLIATANQGSEATYESGFVIDKFPISRPNLTFSTLTVSNMSPEDSSIYLCSVRGQETQYFGPGTRLLVL.

This rearrangement joins TRBV29-1 to TRBJ1-2, with 9 bases fitting TRBD1. Germline trimming cut 6 bases from V and 9 bases from J; bases unmatched to any gene: 8. CDR3 length: 12 residues. The germline V gene has CDR1 SQVTM and CDR2 ANQGSEA. CDR3: CSVSLGQGSYTF. The CDR3 coding sequence is TGCAGCGTCTCGTTGGGACAGGGAAGCTACACCTTC.

This clonotype was found many times. V usage is TRBV12-3 or TRBV12-4 and J usage is TRBJ2-1; TRBD1 is a possible D gene (5 bases). The CDR3 runs 13 residues. Deletions cut 3 bases from V and 5 bases from J, with 8 bases between. CDR3 in DNA: TGTGCCAGCAGTTTTAGGGGCCACAATGAGCAGTTCTTC. Translating gives CASSFRGHNEQFF.

The chain couples TRBV19 to TRBJ2-4, with 11 nucleotides matching TRBD1. The germline CDR1 and CDR2 sequences are LNHDA and SQIVND (reference sequence). The CDR3 spans 14 residues. The V gene end was trimmed by 3 bases and the J gene end by 7 bases; junction bases not matched to a gene: 2. The CDR3 is CASSMDRGRNIQYF. For the CDR3, the DNA is TGTGCCAGTAGTATGGACAGGGGGCGGAACATTCAGTACTTC.

This clonotype has only a few counts. This sequence joins TRBV5-1 and TRBJ2-1; 11 bases agree with TRBD2. CDR3 length: 18 residues. Germline CDR1 and CDR2: SGHRS and YFSETQ. The J segment lost 4 bases and the V segment lost 4 bases, leaving 13 bases of the junction unmatched. CDR3 in DNA: TGCGCCAGCAGCCCGGCTACTAGCGGGAGCTCCCCTTACAATGAGCAGTTCTTC. Protein product: CASSPATSGSSPYNEQFF.

The table lists this clonotype with a few counts. V gene TRBV28 combines with J gene TRBJ2-7; TRBD2 aligns across 8 bases. Germline CDR1 MDHEN, CDR2 SYDVKM. The J segment lost 4 bases and the V segment lost 8 bases, leaving 10 bases of the junction unmatched. The CDR3 consists of 14 residues. The CDR3 DNA sequence: TGTGCCAGCCGGGGGGGAGGGTTAATTTACGAGCAGTACTTC. Its protein is CASRGGGLIYEQYF.

In its sample, this clonotype was seen a few times. The chain is built from TRBV12-3 or TRBV12-4 and TRBJ1-4; D unresolved. This CDR3 region has 12 residues. Deletions cut 3 bases from V and 10 bases from J, with 9 bases between. The CDR3 DNA follows: TGTGCCAGCAGTTTTGTAAGGACAAAACTGTTTTTT. Residues: CASSFVRTKLFF.

This clonotype was counted a few times. The V and J genes are TRBV7-9 and TRBJ2-7; no clear D gene. V dropped 4 bases and J dropped 8 bases, with 12 bases sitting between them. This CDR3 is 12 amino acids long. Germline CDR1 reads SEHNR; CDR2 reads FQNEAQ (reference sequence). For the CDR3, the DNA is TGTGCCAGCAGCTCCGCCTCGACGCAGCAGTACTTC. The encoded protein is CASSSASTQQYF.

At least ten counts were recorded for this clonotype. The V gene is TRBV7-9, the J gene TRBJ2-7; weak D call: TRBD1 (6 bases). Germline CDR1 reads SEHNR; CDR2 reads FQNEAQ (reference sequence). The CDR3 totals 14 residues. V was shortened by 1 base and J by 3 bases, with 10 bases between the two germline ends. CDR3 in amino acids: CASSLGTDVYEQYF. In nucleotides, the CDR3 is TGTGCCAGCAGCTTAGGGACAGATGTCTACGAGCAGTACTTC. The full variable domain, its missing parts supplied by reference TRBV7-9 and TRBJ2-7, is DTGVSQNPRHKITKRGQNVTFRCDPISEHNRLYWYRQTLGQGPEFLTYFQNEAQLEKSRLLSDRFSAERPKGSFSTLEIQRTEQGDSAMYLCASSLGTDVYEQYFGPGTRLTVT.

The chain uses TRBV5-6 and TRBJ2-7; D gene uncertain. This CDR3 is 13 amino acids long. The ends were cut back, 2 bases at V and 4 bases at J, with 10 bases in the middle. The germline CDR1 and CDR2 sequences are SGHDT and YYEEEE. CDR3 in DNA: TGTGCCAGCAGCTTCGGCAACAAATACGAGCAGTACTTC. Its protein is CASSFGNKYEQYF.

V gene TRBV18 combines with J gene TRBJ2-1, with TRBD2 identical over 9 bases. The J segment lost 9 bases and the V segment lost 1 base, leaving 7 bases of the junction unmatched. The CDR3 runs to 15 residues. The germline gives CDR1 KGHSH, CDR2 LQKENI. CDR3 loop: CASSPLAGVPGEQFF. The DNA of the CDR3 is TGTGCCAGCTCACCACTAGCGGGGGTCCCCGGTGAGCAGTTCTTC.

This clonotype was detected only a few times. CDR3 sequence reads: CASSSFGRTGMTEAFF. CDR3 bases: TGTGCCAGCTCAAGTTTTGGGCGAACAGGGATGACTGAAGCTTTCTTT. The chain is built from TRBV12-3 or TRBV12-4 and TRBJ1-1; possibly TRBD1 for D (6 bases). Trimming pared 8 bases from V and 5 bases from J, leaving 24 bases between. The CDR3 is 16 amino acids.

This chain links TRBV7-9 with TRBJ2-2; 7 bases match TRBD1. V shed 2 bases and J 4 bases; nucleotides not matched to a gene: 10. The germline V gene encodes CDR1 SEHNR and CDR2 FQNEAQ (reference sequence). CDR3 size: 17 residues. This CDR3 is CASSLRGPGPVTGELFF. The CDR3 DNA follows: TGTGCCAGCAGCTTAAGGGGGCCAGGGCCCGTCACCGGGGAGCTGTTTTTT.